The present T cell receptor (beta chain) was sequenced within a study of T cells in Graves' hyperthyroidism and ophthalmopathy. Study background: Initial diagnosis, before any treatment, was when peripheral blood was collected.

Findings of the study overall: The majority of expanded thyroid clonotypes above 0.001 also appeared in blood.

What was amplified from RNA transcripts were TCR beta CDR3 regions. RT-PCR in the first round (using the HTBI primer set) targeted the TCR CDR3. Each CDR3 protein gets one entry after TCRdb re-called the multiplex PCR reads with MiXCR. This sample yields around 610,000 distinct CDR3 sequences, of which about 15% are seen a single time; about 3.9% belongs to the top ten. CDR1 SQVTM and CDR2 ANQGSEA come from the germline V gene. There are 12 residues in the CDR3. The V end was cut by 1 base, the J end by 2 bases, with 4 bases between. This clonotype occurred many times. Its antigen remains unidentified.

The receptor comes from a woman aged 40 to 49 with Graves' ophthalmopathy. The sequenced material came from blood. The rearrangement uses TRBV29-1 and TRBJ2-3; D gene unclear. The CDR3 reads CSVEGHTDTQYF. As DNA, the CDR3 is TGCAGCGTTGAAGGCCACACAGATACGCAGTATTTT.